Each of the 14 T cell receptor beta chains below was sequenced from the same sample in a study of blood T cell repertoires in COVID-19. Some clones are missing from TCRdb's copy, which holds only in-frame ones; the method was immunoSEQ multiplex PCR. The sample lists hundreds of thousands of clones; around 89% were seen once. Sequencing was carried out using peripheral blood. These receptors were obtained from a woman aged 25 to 39 with acute or convalescent COVID-19.

The chain is built from TRBV27 and TRBJ2-5; 9 nucleotides align to TRBD2. Germline-derived CDR1 and CDR2 are MNHEY and SMNVEV (reference sequence). The junction had 8 bases not matched to a gene; V was cut back by 1 base and J by 5 bases. The CDR3 consists of 16 residues. In DNA form, the CDR3 reads TGTGCCAGCAGTTTATATGGTCTAGCGGGGTCTGAGACCCAGTACTTC. Translated, it gives CASSLYGLAGSETQYF.

This clone has only one observation. The V and J genes are TRBV28 and TRBJ1-2, with 9 bases identical to TRBD1. J gave up 3 bases and V 6 bases, and 8 bases lay outside the gene matches. The CDR3 spans 15 residues. Germline CDR1 and CDR2: MDHEN and SYDVKM. The CDR3 region is CASRPPGQGYYGYTF. The CDR3 region has the DNA TGTGCCAGCAGACCTCCGGGACAGGGTTACTATGGCTACACCTTC.

The chain joins TRBV5-1 to TRBJ2-3, with 7 bases identical to TRBD2. The J segment lost 0 bases and the V segment lost 0 bases, leaving 4 bases of the junction unmatched. Germline CDR1 SGHRS, CDR2 YFSETQ. The CDR3 loop spans 16 amino acids. As DNA, the CDR3 is TGCGCCAGCAGCTTGGAAGCTAGCGGAAGCACAGATACGCAGTATTTT. Protein product: CASSLEASGSTDTQYF.

Only one count was recorded for this clone. V usage is TRBV5-4 and J usage is TRBJ1-1, with D maybe TRBD1 (5 bases). CDR3 length: 16 residues. Germline CDR1 reads SGHNT; CDR2 reads YYREEE (reference sequence). V was pared by 0 bases and J by 8 bases, with 20 bases between. This CDR3 is CASSLGSGSRVVEAFF. The CDR3 DNA reads TGTGCCAGCAGCTTGGGTTCCGGAAGCAGGGTTGTCGAAGCTTTCTTT. Full variable domain (missing parts from reference TRBV5-4 and TRBJ1-1): ETGVTQSPTHLIKTRGQQVTLRCSSQSGHNTVSWYQQALGQGPQFIFQYYREEENGRGNFPPRFSGLQFPNYSSELNVNALELDDSALYLCASSLGSGSRVVEAFFGQGTRLTVV.

The chain employs TRBV29-1 and TRBJ2-7; 9 nucleotides line up with TRBD1. This CDR3 comprises 13 residues. Germline assignment: CDR1 SQVTM and CDR2 ANQGSEA. Losses at the gene ends were 4 bases for V and 0 bases for J; bases not matched to a gene: 1. This CDR3 is CSVVTGGSYEQYF. In DNA form, the CDR3 reads TGCAGCGTTGTGACAGGGGGCTCCTACGAGCAGTACTTC.

CDR3 sequence reads: CATSDSTGGKTFF. CDR3 nucleotides: TGTGCCACCAGTGATTCTACAGGGGGGAAGACTTTCTTT. The gene calls are TRBV24-1 and TRBJ1-1; TRBD1 aligns across 8 bases. V lost 2 bases to trimming and J lost 12 bases; unmatched junction nucleotides: 7. The CDR3 sequence is 13 residues long. The germline V gene has CDR1 KGHDR and CDR2 SFDVKD.

J is TRBJ1-1 and V is TRBV10-2; D is unclear. The germline V gene has CDR1 WSHSY and CDR2 SAAADI. Trimming left V 4 bases short and J 4 bases short, with 7 bases between. The length of the CDR3 is 12 residues. CDR3 nucleotides: TGCGCCAGCAGTGGTGTTCTCACTGAAGCTTTCTTT. Residues: CASSGVLTEAFF.

This clone was observed a single time. This chain joins TRBV19 and TRBJ1-1; 7 nucleotides line up with TRBD1. The CDR3 runs to 15 residues. Trimming cost V 3 bases and J 0 bases; bases outside gene matches: 4. CDR1 is LNHDA, CDR2 SQIVND, per germline (reference sequence). CDR3 sequence reads: CASSITGQLNTEAFF. CDR3 DNA sequence: TGTGCCAGTAGTATTACGGGACAGCTGAACACTGAAGCTTTCTTT.

V and J are TRBV27 and TRBJ1-5; 9 bases align to TRBD1. CDR1 is MNHEY and CDR2 is SMNVEV in the germline V gene (reference sequence). V trimming: 3 bases; J trimming: 1 base; junction bases outside the gene matches: 4. CDR3 length equals 16 residues. CDR3 in amino acids: CASSFRGQGSNQPQHF. The CDR3 coding sequence is TGTGCCAGCAGTTTCCGAGGACAGGGGAGCAATCAGCCCCAGCATTTT.

V usage is TRBV12-3 or TRBV12-4 and J usage is TRBJ2-1, with a weak D call TRBD1 (7 bases). The CDR3 is 13 amino acids. Between the trimmed V and J ends, which lost 11 bases and 4 bases, there was a span of 15 bases. CDR3 sequence reads: CASEGQRYNEQFF. DNA for the CDR3: TGTGCCTCGGAGGGACAGAGGTACAATGAGCAGTTCTTC.

The chain recombines TRBV27 with TRBJ2-7; 7 nucleotides agree with TRBD1. V was pared by 10 bases and J by 3 bases, with 9 bases of the junction left unmatched. Germline V gene lookup returns CDR1 MNHEY and CDR2 SMNVEV (reference sequence). This CDR3 spans 13 amino acids. CDR3 amino acids: CATRDRSNYEQYF. As DNA, the CDR3 is TGTGCCACCCGGGACAGATCAAACTACGAGCAGTACTTC.

This clone has only one observation. The rearrangement uses TRBV5-8 and TRBJ2-3; TRBD1 agrees at 11 bases. The CDR3 is 16 amino acids. CDR1 and CDR2 (germline): SGHTS, YDEGEE. The V and J ends lost 3 bases and 3 bases, in that order; junction bases with no gene match: 6. CDR3 bases: TGTGCCAGCAGCTCCGGGACAGGGGGTTATACAGATACGCAGTATTTT. It is translated as CASSSGTGGYTDTQYF.

Worth noting for this clone: A much more abundant neighbour one base away suggests this may be a read error. The rearrangement links TRBV3-1 (or the pseudogene TRBV3-2) to TRBJ1-2; D is possibly TRBD1 (5 bases). CDR3 length: 13 amino acids. The germline V gene has CDR1 LGHDT and CDR2 YNNKEL (reference sequence). V was clipped by 0 bases and J by 6 bases, with 8 bases between them. CDR3 nucleotide sequence: TGTGCCAGCAGCCAAGATTCGGGGGATGGCTACACCTTC. Translating gives CASSQDSGDGYTF.

V is TRBV2 and J is TRBJ2-1; D gene ambiguous. Germline CDR1 is SNHLY and CDR2 is FYNNEI. V was cut by 5 bases and J by 0 bases, with 14 bases left in between. This CDR3 region has 16 residues. The CDR3 reads CASSSRYESSYNEQFF. The CDR3 coding sequence is TGTGCCAGCAGTTCCAGGTACGAAAGCTCCTACAATGAGCAGTTCTTC.